The 24 T cell receptor beta chains given below trace back to one sample, sequenced in a study of regulatory T cells in long-lasting Graves disease. Researchers made TCR beta libraries by using iRepertoire HTBI primers and running Arm-PCR on CDR3 regions. TCRdb redid the calling of the multiplex PCR reads with MiXCR, one entry per CDR3 protein. The sample lists roughly 700,000 distinct CDR3 sequences, about 30% occurring once. As for time point: persistent/refractory GD, antithyroid drugs over 5 years with positive TRAb. PBMC-extracted RNA yielded the TCR library. This specimen consisted of peripheral blood mononuclear cells (PBMCs), obtained when the disease was refractory, from a patient treated with antithyroid drugs. These TCRs come from a female donor with Graves disease.

The CDR3 is CSTRTGGGGELFF. The CDR3 nucleotides read TGCAGTACCCGGACAGGGGGCGGCGGGGAGCTGTTTTTT. The J gene is TRBJ2-2, the V gene TRBV20-1; TRBD1 matches at 11 bases. This CDR3 region has 13 residues. Germline CDR1 is DFQATT and CDR2 is SNEGSKA (reference sequence). With 8 bases clipped from V and 7 bases from J, the junction kept 6 bases outside the gene matches.

The V gene is TRBV9, the J gene TRBJ1-1; D is possibly TRBD1 (6 bases). The V end was cut by 3 bases, the J end by 2 bases, with 11 bases between. Germline V lookup: CDR1 SGDLS, CDR2 YYNGEE. The CDR3 has 14 residues. DNA of the CDR3: TGTGCCAGCAGCGCCGAACAGGGCAACACTGAAGCTTTCTTT. Translated, it gives CASSAEQGNTEAFF.

This clonotype showed up just a few times. This chain joins TRBV3-1 and TRBJ2-2; D not certain. Per the germline V gene, CDR1 is LGHDT and CDR2 is YNNKEL (reference sequence). The length of the CDR3 is 14 residues. Trimming took 4 bases from V and 2 from J, leaving 8 bases between them. The CDR3 is CASSPDGNTGELFF. The DNA of the CDR3 is TGTGCCAGCAGCCCCGACGGCAACACCGGGGAGCTGTTTTTT.

The rearrangement joins TRBV6-1 to TRBJ2-1; D gene uncertain. Germline CDR1 is MNHNS and CDR2 is SASEGT. The CDR3 sequence is 14 residues long. V was trimmed by 4 bases and J by 0 bases, leaving 7 bases between them. The CDR3 protein is CASSADRSYNEQFF. The CDR3 DNA reads TGTGCCAGCAGTGCGGATCGCTCCTACAATGAGCAGTTCTTC.

The chain links TRBV6-1 to TRBJ1-5; D unresolved. Germline values: CDR1 MNHNS, CDR2 SASEGT. Deletions cut 7 bases from V and 6 bases from J, with 19 bases between. This CDR3 spans 15 amino acids. The CDR3: CASTSLGRAGQPQHF. CDR3 nucleotide sequence: TGTGCCAGCACCTCCCTCGGTAGGGCCGGTCAGCCCCAGCATTTT.

The chain links TRBV24-1 to TRBJ1-2; D unresolved. The germline CDR1 and CDR2 sequences are KGHDR and SFDVKD. CDR3 length: 14 residues. Trimming took 2 bases from V and 3 from J, leaving 9 bases between them. This CDR3 reads CATSDWELDYGYTF. Here the CDR3 DNA reads TGTGCCACCAGTGATTGGGAGCTGGACTATGGCTACACCTTC.

At least ten counts were recorded for this clonotype. This chain links TRBV2 with TRBJ1-1; D is uncertain. In germline, CDR1 is SNHLY, CDR2 FYNNEI. This CDR3 has 14 residues. Trimming removed 3 bases at V and 1 base at J, with 9 bases between. CDR3 nucleotide sequence: TGTGCCAGCAGTGACCAGGCTAGGAACACTGAAGCTTTCTTT. It is translated as CASSDQARNTEAFF.

The chain links TRBV25-1 to TRBJ2-5; possibly TRBD1 or TRBD2 for D (5 bases each). The germline V gene has CDR1 MGHDK and CDR2 SYGVNS. V was trimmed by 4 bases and J by 6 bases, leaving 18 bases between them. CDR3 size: 15 residues. DNA of the CDR3: TGTGCCAGCAGTGCGTGGGATGGGACGATAAAGACCCAGTACTTC. Its protein is CASSAWDGTIKTQYF. The variable domain in full, with the rest retrieved from reference TRBV25-1 and TRBJ2-5, is EADIYQTPRYLVIGTGKKITLECSQTMGHDKMYWYQQDPGMELHLIHYSYGVNSTEKGDLSSESTVSRIRTEHFPLTLESARPSHTSQYLCASSAWDGTIKTQYFGPGTRLLVL.

This clonotype was seen once. Its ends do not fully match the called genes, so a read error is possible. This chain's CDR3 is CASSHGPLEQYF. CDR3 DNA sequence: TGCGCCAGCAGCCACGGGCCTCTGGAGCAGTACTTC. This rearrangement joins TRBV7-3 to TRBJ2-7; no clear D gene. Germline CDR1 SGHTA, CDR2 FQGTGA. CDR3 length: 12 amino acids.

The genes are TRBV6-1 and TRBJ1-1; possibly TRBD1 for D (5 bases). The V and J ends lost 0 bases and 6 bases respectively, with 14 bases between them. Germline CDR1 is MNHNS and CDR2 is SASEGT. CDR3 size: 15 residues. CDR3 region: CASSEAQGLYAEAFF. CDR3 DNA: TGTGCCAGCAGTGAAGCGCAGGGCCTATACGCTGAAGCTTTCTTT.

This clonotype was seen a handful of times. The chain joins TRBV29-1 to TRBJ2-4; TRBD1 aligns across 9 bases. Unmatched junction bases numbered 3, after V lost 5 bases and J lost 7 bases. The CDR3 sequence is 12 residues long. Germline V lookup: CDR1 SQVTM, CDR2 ANQGSEA. CDR3 DNA sequence: TGCAGCGTTTTTGGACAGGGGAACATTCAGTACTTC. Protein: CSVFGQGNIQYF.

This clonotype showed up just once. V is TRBV29-1 and J is TRBJ2-4, with TRBD2 as a possible D gene (5 bases). The CDR3 totals 12 residues. Trimming took off 4 bases at V and 8 bases at J, with 12 bases between the two ends. The germline V gene encodes CDR1 SQVTM and CDR2 ANQGSEA. The CDR3 region has the DNA TGCAGCGTTGTCTTCGTGGAGGACATTCAGTACTTC. Encoded protein: CSVVFVEDIQYF.

In regard to this clonotype: One junction end does not reproduce the germline sequence, and a read error may be involved. V gene TRBV10-3 combines with J gene TRBJ2-4; 10 bases align to TRBD1. The germline CDR1 and CDR2 sequences are ENHRY and SYGVKD. The CDR3 has 16 amino acids. In DNA form, the CDR3 reads TGTGCCATCAGTGACCCCGTCAGGACAGGGGGTAACATTCAGCACTTC. It specifies CAISDPVRTGGNIQHF.

About this clonotype itself: With a much larger clone just one base away, this may be a read error. This chain connects TRBV12-3 or TRBV12-4 to TRBJ2-2, with D uncertain. The V end was cut by 0 bases, the J end by 4 bases, with 6 bases between. The CDR3 sequence is 14 residues long. CDR3 loop: CASSLAQTTGELFF. Written as DNA, the CDR3 is TGTGCCAGCAGTTTAGCCCAGACCACCGGGGAGCTGTTTTTT.

This rearrangement joins TRBV20-1 to TRBJ1-4; 9 positions agree with TRBD1. Germline CDR1 DFQATT, CDR2 SNEGSKA (reference sequence). V was pared by 4 bases and J by 0 bases, with 6 bases of the junction left unmatched. CDR3 size: 16 residues. CDR3 coding DNA: TGCAGTGCTACAGGACAGGGGACGGCAACTAATGAAAAACTGTTTTTT. It codes for CSATGQGTATNEKLFF.

This clonotype was detected only a few times. The genes are TRBV7-2 and TRBJ2-3; 9 nucleotides agree with TRBD2. Unmatched junction bases numbered 7, after V lost 4 bases and J lost 5 bases. The length of the CDR3 is 15 residues. Germline V lookup: CDR1 SGHTA, CDR2 FQGNSA. CDR3 protein: CASSSMAGGIDTQYF. The CDR3 DNA reads TGTGCCAGCAGCTCCATGGCGGGAGGGATAGATACGCAGTATTTT.

This CDR3 reads CASTRTGRAHEQFF. In nucleotides, the CDR3 is TGTGCCAGCACCCGGACAGGGCGTGCCCATGAGCAGTTCTTC. The chain employs TRBV11-2 and TRBJ2-1, with 8 bases lining up with TRBD1. There are 14 residues in the CDR3. Germline values: CDR1 SGHAT, CDR2 FQNNGV. The trim removed 7 bases at V and 8 bases at J, leaving 10 bases unmatched.

This clonotype appeared a few times. V gene TRBV12-3 or TRBV12-4 combines with J gene TRBJ2-2, with D possibly being TRBD1 (6 bases). V gave up 2 bases and J gave up 11 bases, with 18 bases separating them. CDR3 length equals 15 residues. CDR3 DNA: TGTGCCAGCAGTTTATATTGGACAGATGGGCGCGAGCTGTTTTTT. Protein product: CASSLYWTDGRELFF.

This clonotype was found once. This chain links TRBV10-3 with TRBJ1-5; no definite D call. Per germline, CDR1 ENHRY and CDR2 SYGVKD. Deletions cut 5 bases from V and 7 bases from J, with 12 bases between. The CDR3 extends over 13 amino acids. CDR3 region: CAISFADGQPQHF. The CDR3 region has the DNA TGTGCCATCAGTTTCGCCGACGGACAGCCCCAGCATTTT.

Comment on this clonotype: Germline and junction disagree at one end, which may indicate a read error. The chain employs TRBV5-6 and TRBJ1-5, with D possibly TRBD1 on 6 matching bases. The CDR3 runs 16 residues. CDR1 is SGHDT and CDR2 is YYEEEE in the germline V gene. The CDR3 nucleotides are TGTGCCAGCAGCTTCGGTGAAGGCAGGGGCAATCGGCCCCAGCATTTT. Its translation is CASSFGEGRGNRPQHF.

J is TRBJ1-5 and V is TRBV19, with a weak D call TRBD1 (6 bases). The V gene's germline CDR1 is LNHDA and CDR2 SQIVND (reference sequence). The CDR3 extends over 15 amino acids. Trimming removed 4 bases at V and 6 bases at J, with 16 bases between. The CDR3 protein is CASSKGGAKSQPQHF. Here the CDR3 DNA reads TGTGCCAGTAGTAAAGGGGGGGCGAAGAGTCAGCCCCAGCATTTT.

This clonotype was observed many times. The chain carries TRBV12-3 or TRBV12-4 and TRBJ1-6; 10 nucleotides align to TRBD1. J gave up 8 bases and V 2 bases, and 3 bases lay outside the gene matches. The CDR3 has 15 residues. DNA of the CDR3: TGTGCCAGCAGTTTACGGACAGGGGGAGATTCACCCCTCCACTTT. Amino acid sequence: CASSLRTGGDSPLHF.

This clonotype came up a few times. The chain joins TRBV5-1 to TRBJ1-2; D gene uncertain. There are 16 residues in the CDR3. Germline V lookup: CDR1 SGHRS, CDR2 YFSETQ. Deletions cut 0 bases from V and 0 bases from J, with 12 bases between. The CDR3 reads CASSLAGRMANYGYTF. The CDR3 coding sequence is TGCGCCAGCAGCTTGGCCGGAAGGATGGCTAACTATGGCTACACCTTC.

The rearrangement links TRBV6-1 to TRBJ1-2, with D tentatively TRBD1 (6 bases). Germline CDR1 reads MNHNS; CDR2 reads SASEGT. Deletions cut 5 bases from V and 4 bases from J, with 14 bases between. This CDR3 spans 14 amino acids. DNA of the CDR3: TGTGCCAGCAGTACCCGACAGGATTCCTATGGCTACACCTTC. The encoded protein is CASSTRQDSYGYTF.